The 26 T cell receptor beta chains below come from one sample, sequenced in a study of T cell changes during pregnancy in multiple sclerosis. Here immunoSEQ multiplex PCR was the method, and the copy in TCRdb shows in-frame clones only, minus some. The profile covers tens of thousands of clones, with approximately 91% appearing a single time and 4% to 5.5% taken by the ten largest. This material consisted of peripheral blood, taken in the second trimester of pregnancy. These receptors originate from a female donor in good health, enrolled as a control in a pregnancy study.

This chain connects TRBV9 to TRBJ2-7, with a tentative D call TRBD1 (6 bases). Germline V gene data show CDR1 as SGDLS and CDR2 as YYNGEE. CDR3 length equals 14 residues. Trimming pared 0 bases from V and 3 bases from J, leaving 10 bases between. The CDR3 DNA is TGTGCCAGCAGCGTAGGACAGGCGAACTACGAGCAGTACTTC. Translation gives CASSVGQANYEQYF.

The chain is built from TRBV5-8 and TRBJ1-4, with TRBD1 matching 7 bases. The CDR3 sequence is 18 residues long. J gave up 8 bases and V 4 bases, and 20 bases lay outside the gene matches. In germline, CDR1 is SGHTS, CDR2 YDEGEE. CDR3 DNA: TGTGCCAGCAGCCCCGACAGGGCATCCAGTTTTATTTCCGAAAAACTGTTTTTT. It yields the protein CASSPDRASSFISEKLFF.

V usage is TRBV9 and J usage is TRBJ2-1; 8 bases fit TRBD2. The CDR3 has 13 residues. The germline CDR1 and CDR2 sequences are SGDLS and YYNGEE. The V segment lost 0 bases and the J segment 10 bases; nucleotides outside the gene matches: 3. CDR3 nucleotides: TGTGCCAGCAGCGTAGGATCGGGGGGGGAGCAGTTCTTC. This codes for CASSVGSGGEQFF.

The rearrangement joins TRBV6-5 to TRBJ2-7, with 7 bases identical to TRBD1. V trimming: 10 bases; J trimming: 6 bases; junction bases outside the gene matches: 6. The CDR3 loop spans 11 amino acids. Germline CDR1 and CDR2: MNHEY and SVGAGI. The CDR3 DNA is TGTGCCACCGTGCAGGGGGTCGAGCAGTACTTC. Encoded protein: CATVQGVEQYF.

The chain recombines TRBV19 with TRBJ2-1; D perhaps matches TRBD2 (6 bases). In germline, CDR1 is LNHDA, CDR2 SQIVND (reference sequence). Deletions cut 3 bases from V and 7 bases from J, with 16 bases between. This CDR3 has 15 amino acids. The CDR3 DNA follows: TGTGCCAGTAGTATTCGCCCGGGAGAGGGGAATGAGCAGTTCTTC. Protein: CASSIRPGEGNEQFF. Full variable domain (outside the CDR3, taken from reference TRBV19 and TRBJ2-1): DGGITQSPKYLFRKEGQNVTLSCEQNLNHDAMYWYRQDPGQGLRLIYYSQIVNDFQKGDIAEGYSVSREKKESFPLTVTSAQKNPTAFYLCASSIRPGEGNEQFFGPGTRLTVL.

The gene calls are TRBV7-8 and TRBJ2-5; TRBD2 aligns across 11 bases. This CDR3 is 17 amino acids long. CDR1 is SGHVS and CDR2 is FQNEAQ in the germline V gene. V gave up 1 base and J gave up 5 bases; unmatched junction bases: 9. The DNA of the CDR3 is TGTGCCAGCAGCTTAGTAATCGCGACTAGCGGGGTCGAGACCCAGTACTTC. Its protein product is CASSLVIATSGVETQYF.

The V gene is TRBV7-9, the J gene TRBJ1-1; tentative D call: TRBD1 (5 bases). With 1 base removed from V and 4 bases from J, the gap between germline ends came to 10 bases. CDR3 size: 14 residues. Germline CDR1 reads SEHNR; CDR2 reads FQNEAQ (reference sequence). The CDR3 region is CASSLDPGVTEAFF. Here the CDR3 DNA reads TGTGCCAGCAGCTTAGACCCGGGGGTCACTGAAGCTTTCTTT.

This chain joins TRBV5-1 and TRBJ2-1; D is perhaps TRBD2 (6 bases). Germline-derived CDR1 and CDR2 are SGHRS and YFSETQ. The germline V and J ends were trimmed by 0 bases and 8 bases, with 36 bases remaining between them. The CDR3 length is 22 residues. CDR3 sequence: CASSLESLPGSLAASRKDEQFF. CDR3 nucleotide sequence: TGCGCCAGCAGCTTGGAAAGCTTACCGGGAAGTTTAGCGGCCTCCCGGAAGGATGAGCAGTTCTTC. Drawing the rest from reference TRBV5-1 and TRBJ2-1, the complete variable domain is KAGVTQTPRYLIKTRGQQVTLSCSPISGHRSVSWYQQTPGQGLQFLFEYFSETQRNKGNFPGRFSGRQFSNSRSEMNVSTLELGDSALYLCASSLESLPGSLAASRKDEQFFGPGTRLTVL.

CDR3 loop: CASSPPVVDSEQYF. Here the CDR3 DNA reads TGTGCCAGCTCACCACCTGTCGTCGACTCCGAGCAGTACTTC. The J gene is TRBJ2-7, the V gene TRBV18; D is undetermined. V was cut by 0 bases and J by 6 bases, with 12 bases left in between. CDR3 length: 14 amino acids. Looked up from germline, CDR1 is KGHSH and CDR2 is LQKENI.

V usage is TRBV14 and J usage is TRBJ2-7, with D tentatively TRBD2 (5 bases). CDR3 size: 17 residues. Germline V gene data show CDR1 as SGHDN and CDR2 as FVKESK. V dropped 1 base and J dropped 0 bases, with 16 bases sitting between them. This CDR3 is CASSQGMRVGASYEQYF. CDR3 nucleotide sequence: TGTGCCAGCAGCCAAGGGATGAGGGTAGGAGCCTCCTACGAGCAGTACTTC.

About this clone: Other DNA sequences of this sample code for an identical CDR3. The chain couples TRBV6-5 to TRBJ2-7; a weak D match, TRBD2 (6 bases). V gave up 4 bases and J gave up 7 bases, with 14 bases separating them. This CDR3 has 13 residues. In germline, CDR1 is MNHEY, CDR2 SVGAGI. CDR3 protein: CASSLSLAGEQYF. DNA of the CDR3: TGTGCCAGCAGTTTGAGCCTCGCGGGAGAGCAGTACTTC.

The sample holds a few counts of this clone. The chain recombines TRBV30 with TRBJ1-1, with a weak D call TRBD1 (5 bases). This CDR3 contains 14 residues. Trimming pared 4 bases from V and 3 bases from J, leaving 15 bases between. Germline V gene lookup returns CDR1 GTSNPN and CDR2 SVGIG (reference sequence). The CDR3 coding sequence is TGTGCCTGGACTAGACAGACGAGTTACACTGAAGCTTTCTTT. Amino acid sequence: CAWTRQTSYTEAFF.

V and J are TRBV4-1 and TRBJ1-3; TRBD1 matches 7 bases. This CDR3 has 15 residues. Unmatched junction bases numbered 5, after V lost 4 bases and J lost 2 bases. Germline V gene data show CDR1 as MGHRA and CDR2 as YSYEKL. CDR3 sequence (DNA): TGCGCCAGCAGCCCGCCGGACAGGACTGGAAACACCATATATTTT. Its translation is CASSPPDRTGNTIYF.

CDR3: CASSSQGRGGYTF. In DNA, the CDR3 is TGCGCCAGCAGCTCCCAGGGGAGGGGTGGCTACACCTTC. The chain uses TRBV5-1 and TRBJ1-2; TRBD1 might be the D (6 bases). V was pared by 3 bases and J by 7 bases, with 13 bases between. CDR1 and CDR2 from the germline V gene are SGHRS and YFSETQ. This CDR3 contains 13 residues.

The V and J genes are TRBV5-5 and TRBJ2-7; weak D call: TRBD1 (6 bases). The V gene lost 1 base and the J gene lost 3 bases, with 17 bases spanning the gap. Germline CDR1 is SGHKS and CDR2 is YYEKEE (reference sequence). This CDR3 is built from 16 residues. CDR3: CASSLRLRAGDYEQYF. The CDR3 nucleotides are TGTGCCAGCAGCTTGCGCCTTAGGGCAGGGGACTACGAGCAGTACTTC. The full variable domain, its missing parts supplied by reference TRBV5-5 and TRBJ2-7, is DAGVTQSPTHLIKTRGQQVTLRCSPISGHKSVSWYQQVLGQGPQFIFQYYEKEERGRGNFPDRFSARQFPNYSSELNVNALLLGDSALYLCASSLRLRAGDYEQYFGPGTRLTVT.

This chain connects TRBV28 to TRBJ2-7; 13 bases align to TRBD2. CDR1 MDHEN and CDR2 SYDVKM come from the germline V gene. J gave up 2 bases and V 3 bases, and 28 bases lay outside the gene matches. This CDR3 has 24 residues. The CDR3 nucleotides read TGTGCCAGCAGTTTCACTAGCGGGAGGGCCAGGGCGAAGGGCGAGCCGTTGGGAGCCTACGAGCAGTACTTC. This translates into CASSFTSGRARAKGEPLGAYEQYF.

V is TRBV5-1 and J is TRBJ1-6, with D unclear. The germline V and J ends were trimmed by 1 base and 0 bases, with 11 bases remaining between them. CDR1 is SGHRS, CDR2 YFSETQ, per germline. The CDR3 runs to 17 residues. This CDR3 reads CASSLSSFSSYNSPLHF. The CDR3 DNA sequence: TGCGCCAGCAGCTTGTCTTCTTTCAGCTCCTATAATTCACCCCTCCACTTT. Variable domain in full (rest from reference TRBV5-1 and TRBJ1-6): KAGVTQTPRYLIKTRGQQVTLSCSPISGHRSVSWYQQTPGQGLQFLFEYFSETQRNKGNFPGRFSGRQFSNSRSEMNVSTLELGDSALYLCASSLSSFSSYNSPLHFGNGTRLTVT.

This clone was seen once. The rearrangement uses TRBV5-1 and TRBJ2-7; the match to TRBD2 covers 10 bases. The V gene end was trimmed by 5 bases and the J gene end by 5 bases; junction bases not matched to a gene: 10. The CDR3 has 15 residues. Germline V CDR1 and CDR2: SGHRS, YFSETQ. The CDR3 nucleotides read TGCGCCAGCAGTCCTGAGACTAGCGGGCGTAACGAGCAGTACTTC. It translates to CASSPETSGRNEQYF.

V and J are TRBV9 and TRBJ2-5; TRBD2 aligns across 10 bases. The CDR3 extends over 18 amino acids. Germline V gene sequence: CDR1 SGDLS, CDR2 YYNGEE. V gave up 4 bases and J gave up 2 bases; unmatched junction bases: 14. Here the CDR3 reads CASSKPMRASGSQETQYF. CDR3 coding DNA: TGTGCCAGCAGCAAGCCTATGCGTGCTAGCGGGAGTCAAGAGACCCAGTACTTC. Filled out from reference TRBV9 and TRBJ2-5, the complete variable domain reads DSGVTQTPKHLITATGQRVTLRCSPRSGDLSVYWYQQSLDQGLQFLIQYYNGEERAKGNILERFSAQQFPDLHSELNLSSLELGDSALYFCASSKPMRASGSQETQYFGPGTRLLVL.

V usage is TRBV6-6 and J usage is TRBJ1-3; possible D gene TRBD1, 5 bases. V gave up 7 bases and J gave up 0 bases, with 10 bases separating them. This CDR3 has 14 amino acids. Germline V gene lookup returns CDR1 MNHNY and CDR2 SVGAGI (reference sequence). The DNA of the CDR3 is TGTGCCAGCACCAGGGCCAACTCTGGAAACACCATATATTTT. Translation: CASTRANSGNTIYF.

The V call is TRBV5-1, the J call TRBJ2-5; D gene ambiguous. The V gene's germline CDR1 is SGHRS and CDR2 YFSETQ. This CDR3 contains 15 residues. V was shortened by 4 bases and J by 5 bases, with 18 bases between the two germline ends. The CDR3 sequence: CASSAHHGPLETQYF. For the CDR3, the DNA is TGCGCCAGCAGCGCCCATCACGGTCCTCTCGAGACCCAGTACTTC.

The chain is built from TRBV11-3 and TRBJ2-1; 7 bases map to TRBD2. The CDR3 spans 15 residues. Trimming took 1 base from V and 4 from J; bases not matched to a gene: 4. Per the germline V gene, CDR1 is SGHNT and CDR2 is YENEEA. The CDR3 is CASSLGGGPYNEQFF. CDR3 DNA sequence: TGTGCCAGCAGCTTAGGGGGGGGACCTTACAATGAGCAGTTCTTC.

The chain joins TRBV12-5 to TRBJ2-1, with 11 bases matching TRBD2. Germline V gives CDR1 LGHNT, CDR2 FRNRAP. After removal of 6 bases from V and 15 bases from J, the junction contained 10 bases not matched to a gene. The CDR3 is 13 amino acids. The chain's CDR3 is CASGTSGVTRRFF. CDR3 nucleotides: TGTGCTAGTGGGACTAGCGGGGTAACCCGGAGGTTCTTC.

The chain employs TRBV29-1 and TRBJ1-1; D call uncertain. Germline loops: CDR1 SQVTM, CDR2 ANQGSEA. This CDR3 spans 13 amino acids. With 3 bases removed from V and 6 bases from J, the gap between germline ends came to 14 bases. The DNA for the CDR3 is TGCAGCGTTGAGGGCGTCCGTTACTCTGAAGCTTTCTTT. Translated, it gives CSVEGVRYSEAFF.

The CDR3 region is CASSLQGTNNYGYTF. CDR3 coding DNA: TGCGCCAGCAGCTTACAGGGTACCAATAACTATGGCTACACCTTC. V usage is TRBV5-1 and J usage is TRBJ1-2; tentative D call: TRBD1 (6 bases). Trimming took off 2 bases at V and 1 base at J, with 12 bases between the two ends. The germline V gene encodes CDR1 SGHRS and CDR2 YFSETQ. This CDR3 is built from 15 residues.

This sequence joins TRBV6-1 and TRBJ2-5; possible D gene TRBD1, 5 bases. Germline-derived CDR1 and CDR2 are MNHNS and SASEGT. The CDR3 is 15 amino acids. The V and J ends lost 2 bases and 5 bases respectively, with 15 bases between them. The CDR3 DNA follows: TGTGCCAGCAGTGAACCGGTGCAGGGATTTGAGACCCAGTACTTC. Translating gives CASSEPVQGFETQYF.